Listed below are T cell receptor beta chains from one sample, sequenced in a study of cytomegalovirus exposure and HLA in healthy donors. Sequencing was performed with immunoSEQ multiplex PCR; in TCRdb, only in-frame clones are kept and a portion is missing. This table holds tens of thousands of clones. The specimen was PBMCs. These receptor sequences come from a man in his fifties in good health and CMV-seronegative. CDR3s include the opening cysteine and the closing phenylalanine or tryptophan. The D gene is left open where the match is weak.

TRBJ1-2 | TRBV28 | TRBD1 | CASRVAGTGYGYTF | TGTGCCAGCAGAGTCGCCGGGACAGGATATGGCTACACCTTC
TRBJ2-5 | TRBV5-1 | TRBD2 | CASSLGLAGRQETQYF | TGCGCCAGCAGCTTGGGACTAGCGGGTAGACAAGAGACCCAGTACTTC
TRBJ2-7 | TRBV18 | TRBD1 | CASSQFDDRGRYEQYF | TGTGCCAGCTCACAATTTGACGACAGGGGACGTTACGAGCAGTACTTC
TRBJ1-2 | TRBV6-6 | . | CASSYSRLNYGYTF | TGTGCCAGCAGTTACTCGAGGCTCAACTATGGCTACACCTTC
TRBJ2-7 | TRBV11-2 | . | CASSLPQVSYEQYF | TGTGCCAGCAGCTTACCCCAGGTGAGCTACGAGCAGTACTTC
TRBJ2-3 | TRBV7-3 | . | CASSFNGLATDTQYF | TGTGCCAGCAGCTTTAATGGTCTAGCAACAGATACGCAGTATTTT
TRBJ2-2 | TRBV7-9 | . | CASSLGYFELFF | TGTGCCAGCAGCTTAGGATACTTCGAGCTGTTTTTT
TRBJ2-7 | TRBV7-2 | . | CASSLAPSNNYEQYF | TGTGCCAGCAGCTTAGCGCCGAGCAATAACTACGAGCAGTACTTC
TRBJ1-4 | TRBV5-4 | . | CASSLTVATNEKLFF | TGTGCCAGCAGCTTGACAGTTGCAACTAATGAAAAACTGTTTTTT
TRBJ1-2 | TRBV5-4 | . | CASSLDRAYGYTF | TGTGCCAGCAGCTTGGACAGGGCCTATGGCTACACCTTC
TRBJ1-1 | TRBV5-1 | TRBD1 | CASSLEQGAMNTEAFF | TGCGCCAGCAGCTTGGAGCAGGGGGCGATGAACACTGAAGCTTTCTTT
TRBJ1-5 | TRBV6-5 | . | CASSYLDRFSNQPQHF | TGTGCCAGCAGTTACCTTGACAGGTTTAGCAATCAGCCCCAGCATTTT
TRBJ1-5 | TRBV10-2 | . | CASSPVSNQPQHF | TGCGCCAGCAGTCCGGTTTCCAATCAGCCCCAGCATTTT
TRBJ2-7 | TRBV25-1 | . | CASSVGTRKYEQYF | TGTGCCAGCAGTGTAGGGACACGGAAATACGAGCAGTACTTC
TRBJ2-1 | TRBV4-3 | TRBD1 | CASSQDPRGPSFGDEQFF | TGCGCCAGCAGCCAAGACCCTAGGGGGCCATCCTTTGGGGATGAGCAGTTCTTC
TRBJ1-5 | TRBV6-5 | TRBD1 | CASSDDRAGQPQHF | TGTGCCAGCAGCGATGACAGGGCAGGGCAGCCCCAGCATTTT
TRBJ2-3 | TRBV7-3 | TRBD2 | CASSLESGGAPDTQYF | TGTGCCAGCAGCTTAGAAAGCGGGGGGGCCCCAGATACGCAGTATTTT
TRBJ2-1 | TRBV6-4 | TRBD1 | CASSDGTGFNEQFF | TGTGCCAGCAGTGACGGGACAGGGTTCAATGAGCAGTTCTTC
TRBJ2-2 | TRBV7-3 | . | CASSSSPSAGELFF | TGTGCCAGCAGCTCCTCTCCTTCCGCCGGGGAGCTGTTTTTT
TRBJ1-2 | TRBV5-4 | TRBD1 | CASSLAVGQTGYTF | TGTGCCAGCAGCTTGGCAGTGGGACAGACGGGCTACACCTTC
TRBJ2-1 | TRBV6-1 | TRBD1 | CASRMGQPSYNEQFF | TGTGCCAGCAGGATGGGACAGCCGAGCTACAATGAGCAGTTCTTC
TRBJ2-3 | TRBV4-3 | TRBD2 | CASSQSAGETDTQYF | TGCGCCAGCAGCCAAAGTGCGGGGGAGACAGATACGCAGTATTTT
TRBJ2-7 | TRBV9 | . | CASSPGTSSYEQYF | TGTGCCAGCAGCCCGGGAACCAGCTCCTACGAGCAGTACTTC
TRBJ1-4 | TRBV5-1 | . | CASSPRPVRIATNEKLFF | TGCGCCAGCAGCCCCCGGCCGGTCAGGATTGCAACTAATGAAAAACTGTTTTTT
TRBJ1-5 | TRBV4-2 | TRBD1 | CASSLGQGLGSNQPQHF | TGTGCCAGCAGCCTGGGACAGGGTTTAGGAAGCAATCAGCCCCAGCATTTT
TRBJ2-6 | TRBV7-2 | TRBD1 | CASSSRDRSLPGANVLTF | TGTGCCAGCAGCTCCCGGGACAGGTCTCTACCTGGGGCCAACGTCCTGACTTTC
TRBJ2-2 | TRBV5-1 | . | CASSLRGFGTGELFF | TGCGCCAGCAGCTTGAGGGGCTTTGGCACCGGGGAGCTGTTTTTT
TRBJ2-1 | TRBV6-5 | . | CASSYTAAPTYNEQFF | TGTGCCAGCAGTTATACGGCGGCCCCGACCTACAATGAGCAGTTCTTC
TRBJ2-7 | TRBV7-2 | TRBD2 | CASSLGLAGGPLSYEQYF | TGTGCCAGCAGCTTAGGCCTAGCGGGGGGGCCTTTATCCTACGAGCAGTACTTC
TRBJ1-4 | TRBV9 | TRBD1 | CASSRGQGSEKLFF | TGTGCCAGCAGCCGGGGACAGGGCAGTGAAAAACTGTTTTTT
TRBJ1-2 | TRBV27 | TRBD1 | CASRGTGGRGGYTF | TGTGCCAGCAGGGGGACAGGGGGCAGGGGAGGCTACACCTTC
TRBJ2-5 | TRBV9 | TRBD1 | CASSGTGGNAAETQYF | TGTGCCAGCAGCGGGACAGGGGGCAACGCGGCAGAGACCCAGTACTTC
TRBJ1-2 | TRBV28 | . | CASSIQGLYGYTF | TGTGCCAGCAGTATACAGGGTCTATATGGCTACACCTTC
TRBJ1-1 | TRBV28 | . | CASSLGVGALNTEAFF | TGTGCCAGCAGCCTTGGGGTAGGGGCCTTGAACACTGAAGCTTTCTTT
TRBJ2-1 | TRBV7-2 | TRBD2 | CASSFTSAGASSYNEQFF | TGTGCCAGCAGCTTTACATCAGCGGGGGCGAGCTCCTACAATGAGCAGTTCTTC
TRBJ1-6 | TRBV5-4 | TRBD1 | CASREAAGTGYNSPLHF | TGTGCCAGCAGGGAGGCGGCGGGGACAGGTTATAATTCACCCCTCCACTTT
TRBJ2-5 | TRBV7-3 | . | CASSSGLSGETQYF | TGTGCCAGCAGCTCGGGACTTAGCGGCGAGACCCAGTACTTC
TRBJ1-1 | TRBV10-3 | . | CAIRRPQGGEQAEAFF | TGTGCCATCAGAAGACCCCAAGGGGGGGAACAGGCTGAAGCTTTCTTT
TRBJ2-1 | TRBV27 | TRBD1 | CASSRDRPTKNNEQFF | TGTGCCAGCAGTAGGGACAGACCCACCAAGAATAATGAGCAGTTCTTC
TRBJ1-6 | TRBV27 | . | CASSAGDYNSPLHF | TGTGCCAGCAGTGCCGGAGACTATAATTCACCCCTCCACTTT
TRBJ2-4 | TRBV7-9 | TRBD1 | CASSLGDREGNIQYF | TGTGCCAGCAGCTTGGGAGACAGGGAAGGAAACATTCAGTACTTC
TRBJ2-3 | TRBV30 | . | CAWSRGSDTQYF | TGTGCCTGGAGCCGGGGTTCAGATACGCAGTATTTT
TRBJ1-1 | TRBV19 | TRBD1 | CASSIPGTGLPFF | TGTGCCAGTAGTATACCCGGGACAGGGTTACCTTTCTTT
TRBJ1-2 | TRBV6-1 | . | CASSEALSGNYGYTF | TGTGCCAGCAGTGAAGCTCTCTCCGGGAACTATGGCTACACCTTC
TRBJ1-5 | TRBV19 | TRBD1 | CASSTPDRGTSNQPQHF | TGTGCCAGTAGTACCCCCGACAGGGGAACTAGCAATCAGCCCCAGCATTTT
TRBJ1-1 | TRBV29-1 | . | CSVEGRVVTEAFF | TGCAGCGTTGAGGGCAGGGTCGTAACTGAAGCTTTCTTT
TRBJ2-7 | TRBV11-2 | . | CASTSSNADRNEQYF | TGTGCCAGCACCTCCAGTAACGCTGACAGAAACGAGCAGTACTTC
TRBJ2-7 | TRBV5-1 | TRBD1 | CASSLGGTGAPYEQYF | TGCGCCAGCAGCTTGGGGGGGACAGGGGCCCCTTACGAGCAGTACTTC
TRBJ2-5 | TRBV13 | . | CASSPRRWAQETQYF | TGTGCCAGCAGCCCTCGCCGCTGGGCCCAAGAGACCCAGTACTTC
TRBJ2-7 | TRBV11-3 | TRBD2 | CASSFSGRAYEQYF | TGTGCCAGCAGCTTTTCAGGGAGGGCCTACGAGCAGTACTTC
TRBJ2-7 | TRBV9 | . | CASSVVSGSYEQYF | TGTGCCAGCAGCGTAGTGTCAGGCTCCTACGAGCAGTACTTC
TRBJ1-6 | TRBV4-1 | . | CASSQNEISPLHF | TGCGCCAGCAGCCAAAATGAGATTTCACCCCTCCACTTT
TRBJ2-1 | TRBV4-3 | TRBD2 | CASSQDPAGATSSYNEQFF | TGCGCCAGCAGCCAAGATCCAGCGGGGGCGACCTCCTCCTACAATGAGCAGTTCTTC
TRBJ1-2 | TRBV18 | . | CASSPPSTTVYGYTF | TGTGCCAGCTCACCCCCCTCGACAACAGTCTATGGCTACACCTTC
TRBJ2-2 | TRBV19 | . | CASTPNDPFGDTGELFF | TGTGCCAGTACCCCGAATGACCCCTTCGGGGACACCGGGGAGCTGTTTTTT
TRBJ2-7 | TRBV6-5 | TRBD2 | CASSKRGGPSYEQYF | TGTGCCAGCAGCAAGCGGGGGGGCCCCTCCTACGAGCAGTACTTC
TRBJ1-6 | TRBV5-4 | . | CASSLVHRSYNSPLHF | TGTGCCAGCAGCTTGGTTCACAGGTCCTATAATTCACCCCTCCACTTT